These 9 T cell receptor beta chains were all obtained from the same sample, sequenced in a study of response to subunit inactivated influenza vaccine. Via MiXCR, TCRdb re-called the RT-PCR reads, giving one row per CDR3 protein. Of around 570,000 distinct CDR3 sequences in the sample, about 11% were seen once. These data are also associated with another study on T cells expressing NK-cell markers. From that paper: cDNA encoding TCR beta was synthesized via 5'RACE template switching incorporating UMIs.

Source: PBMCs from blood, taken on the day of vaccination. These receptor sequences come from a man aged 45-65 years who received an inactivated influenza vaccine.

The sample holds a few counts of this clonotype. The chain employs TRBV5-1 and TRBJ2-1; the match to TRBD2 covers 14 bases. Losses at the gene ends were 5 bases for V and 6 bases for J; bases not matched to a gene: 10. Germline CDR1 reads SGHRS; CDR2 reads YFSETQ. This CDR3 is built from 17 residues. CDR3 protein: CASRLGTSGRGGNEQFF. The CDR3 bases are TGCGCCAGCAGACTAGGGACTAGCGGGAGAGGGGGCAATGAGCAGTTCTTC. Complete variable domain (other parts from reference TRBV5-1 and TRBJ2-1): KAGVTQTPRYLIKTRGQQVTLSCSPISGHRSVSWYQQTPGQGLQFLFEYFSETQRNKGNFPGRFSGRQFSNSRSEMNVSTLELGDSALYLCASRLGTSGRGGNEQFFGPGTRLTVL.

This clonotype was detected only a few times. The chain joins TRBV28 to TRBJ2-2, with D tentatively TRBD2 (5 bases). With 9 bases removed from V and 5 bases from J, the gap between germline ends came to 19 bases. The CDR3 spans 15 residues. The germline gives CDR1 MDHEN, CDR2 SYDVKM. The CDR3 reads CASGLSWERTGELFF. DNA for the CDR3: TGTGCCAGTGGACTCTCATGGGAGCGGACCGGGGAGCTGTTTTTT. Filled out from reference TRBV28 and TRBJ2-2, the complete variable domain reads DVKVTQSSRYLVKRTGEKVFLECVQDMDHENMFWYRQDPGLGLRLIYFSYDVKMKEKGDIPEGYSVSREKKERFSLILESASTNQTSMYLCASGLSWERTGELFFGEGSRLTVL.

This clonotype appeared many times. CDR3 in DNA: TGCGCCAGCAGCCTAAAAGGACAGGGGGGCTCACCCCTCCACTTT. It yields the protein CASSLKGQGGSPLHF. This chain uses TRBV5-1 with TRBJ1-6; 10 bases agree with TRBD1. J lost 10 bases, V lost 4 bases, and 8 bases had no gene match. This CDR3 comprises 15 residues. From germline, CDR1 is SGHRS and CDR2 YFSETQ.

Ten or more counts support this clonotype. The rearrangement links TRBV30 to TRBJ1-1, with no clear D. V lost 3 bases and J 5 bases, leaving 4 bases between the germline ends. Germline-derived CDR1 and CDR2 are GTSNPN and SVGIG (reference sequence). The CDR3 totals 10 residues. The CDR3 here is CAWRRTEAFF. Here the CDR3 DNA reads TGTGCCTGGAGACGTACTGAAGCTTTCTTT.

The chain carries TRBV6-2 or TRBV6-3 and TRBJ2-2; weak D call: TRBD1 (5 bases). The V and J ends lost 8 bases and 1 base respectively, with 8 bases between them. The CDR3 totals 13 residues. From germline, CDR1 is MNHEY and CDR2 SVGEGT. The CDR3 DNA sequence: TGTGCCAGCCACGACAGGAACACCGGGGAGCTGTTTTTT. Translating gives CASHDRNTGELFF.

In its sample, this clonotype was seen a few times. The chain uses TRBV15 and TRBJ2-7, with D uncertain. The V gene lost 0 bases and the J gene lost 7 bases, with 13 bases spanning the gap. CDR3 size: 14 residues. Germline V lookup: CDR1 LNHNV, CDR2 YYDKDF (reference sequence). The CDR3 DNA is TGTGCCACCAGCAGAGATTCAACCCTAATTGAGCAGTACTTC. Encoded protein: CATSRDSTLIEQYF.

This chain uses TRBV19 with TRBJ2-6; either TRBD1 or TRBD2 may fit D (5 bases each). The V gene lost 5 bases and the J gene lost 0 bases, with 20 bases spanning the gap. This CDR3 is built from 19 residues. CDR1 is LNHDA, CDR2 SQIVND, per germline (reference sequence). The CDR3 DNA sequence: TGTGCCAGTAGTCCCATGAGGCAGGGAGAATCCTCTGGGGCCAACGTCCTGACTTTC. Protein product: CASSPMRQGESSGANVLTF.

In its sample, this clonotype was seen a few times. This chain uses TRBV7-2 with TRBJ2-1; D is uncertain. CDR1 is SGHTA, CDR2 FQGNSA, per germline. CDR3 length equals 14 residues. V gave up 1 base and J gave up 5 bases, with 9 bases separating them. The CDR3 reads CASSLVRTDNEQFF. CDR3 DNA: TGTGCCAGCAGCTTAGTTAGAACGGACAATGAGCAGTTCTTC.

This chain links TRBV15 with TRBJ2-2; 8 bases agree with TRBD1. The CDR3 length is 15 residues. The trim removed 6 bases at V and 6 bases at J, leaving 9 bases unmatched. CDR1 and CDR2 from the germline V gene are LNHNV and YYDKDF (reference sequence). The DNA for the CDR3 is TGTGCCACCAGGAAATTCGGACAGGGATCCGGGGAGCTGTTTTTT. Encoded protein: CATRKFGQGSGELFF.